This T cell receptor (beta chain) emerged from a study of blood T cells in healthy people across ages. The CDR3 is made up of 15 amino acids. Trimming pared 2 bases from V and 3 bases from J, leaving 11 bases between. Germline V CDR1 and CDR2: SGHTA, FQGNSA. A J-beta primer mix and a sample-barcoded 5' primer were used in a second PCR of about 6 to 12 cycles. Via MiXCR, TCRdb re-called the 5' RACE reads, giving one row per CDR3 protein. The repertoire holds about 1.5 million distinct CDR3 sequences, with 35% to 45% as singletons. The TCR sequence derives from a woman aged 18-29 years in good health. The source material was blood. The chain couples TRBV7-2 to TRBJ1-5; TRBD1 might be the D (5 bases). In DNA, the CDR3 is TGTGCCAGCAGCTTACGCGTAGGGGTCAATCAGCCCCAGCATTTT. It encodes CASSLRVGVNQPQHF.